This T cell receptor (beta chain) was profiled in a study of T cells in women clearing cervical HPV infection. As for the study in general: With HLA typing for only a few women, HLA confounding remains possible.

Genomic DNA, averaging about 1,300 ng per sample, yielded TCR beta CDR3 via immunoSEQ. Some clones are missing from TCRdb's copy, which holds only in-frame ones; the method was immunoSEQ multiplex PCR. The repertoire shows fewer than 40,000 clones; the top ten hold 4.2%. Germline V gives CDR1 LNHDA, CDR2 SQIVND (reference sequence). V shed 4 bases, J shed 1 base, and the junction held 5 bases outside the gene matches. The CDR3 extends over 16 amino acids. As concerns this clone: Coverage ceases 3 residues before the CDR3 finishes, and the germline J gene fills in the end.

The receptor's source is a woman between 18 and 69 years old with a cervical HPV16 infection that either progressed to CIN3+ or cleared (not recorded which). The rearrangement links TRBV19 to TRBJ2-4, with TRBD2 matching 9 bases. The sample taken for sequencing was blood buffy coat. The CDR3: CASSTIAGVAKNIQYF. The sequenced CDR3 bases are TGTGCCAGTAGTACCATAGCGGGGGTGGCCAAAAACATT.